This T cell receptor (beta chain) is drawn from a study of cytomegalovirus exposure and HLA in healthy donors. Measured with immunoSEQ multiplex PCR; TCRdb has only the in-frame clones, and not every one. The table has roughly 150,000 clones, approximately 96% seen once. The CDR3 runs to 14 residues. The germline CDR1 and CDR2 sequences are MNHEY and SVGAGI. Whole-study results and caveats: According to a subsequent analysis, TCR clusters from the first cohort were inclined to appear together in the roughly 120 validation repertoires.

A note on this clone: Its antigen is currently unknown.

This receptor was obtained from a woman aged 18-35 years in good health and CMV-seronegative. This rearrangement joins TRBV6-5 to TRBJ2-5; 8 bases are shared with TRBD2. The J call may be wrong; the DNA end is better matched by TRBJ2-7. The specimen sequenced was PBMCs. CDR3 sequence: CASSLAGTSYEQYF. CDR3 in DNA: TGTGCCAGCAGCTTAGCGGGGACCTCCTACGAGCAGTACTTC.